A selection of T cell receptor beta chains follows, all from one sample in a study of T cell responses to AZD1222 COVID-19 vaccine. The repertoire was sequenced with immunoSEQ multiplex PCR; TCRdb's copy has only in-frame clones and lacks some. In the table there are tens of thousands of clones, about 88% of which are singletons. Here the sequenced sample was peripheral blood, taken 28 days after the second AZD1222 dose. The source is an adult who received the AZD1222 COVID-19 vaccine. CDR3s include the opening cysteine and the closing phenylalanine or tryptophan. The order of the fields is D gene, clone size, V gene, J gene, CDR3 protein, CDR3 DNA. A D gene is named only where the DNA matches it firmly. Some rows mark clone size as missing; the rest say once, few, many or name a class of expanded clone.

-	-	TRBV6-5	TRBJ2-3	CASSSLAASTDTQYF	TGTGCCAGCAGTTCCTTAGCGGCTAGCACAGATACGCAGTATTTT
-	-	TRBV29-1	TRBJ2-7	CSALVTTGTNEQYF	TGCAGCGCCCTCGTAACGACAGGGACTAACGAGCAGTACTTC
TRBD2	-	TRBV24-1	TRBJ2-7	CATGTSGTYEQYF	TGTGCCACCGGAACTAGCGGGACCTACGAGCAGTACTTC
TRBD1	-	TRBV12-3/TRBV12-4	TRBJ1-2	CASRATGNYGYTF	TGTGCCAGCAGAGCGACAGGGAACTATGGCTACACCTTC
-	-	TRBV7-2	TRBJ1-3	CASSSGAPSGNTIYF	TGTGCCAGCAGCTCCGGGGCACCCTCTGGAAACACCATATATTTT
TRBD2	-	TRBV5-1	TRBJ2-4	CASSRTSGGNIQYF	TGCGCCAGCAGCAGGACTAGCGGGGGAAACATTCAGTACTTC
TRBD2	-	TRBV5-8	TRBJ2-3	CASSMGLAAHTDTQYF	TGTGCCAGCAGCATGGGACTAGCGGCACACACAGATACGCAGTATTTT
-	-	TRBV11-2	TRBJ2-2	CASSLGGGTGELFF	TGTGCCAGCAGCTTAGGGGGTGGGACCGGGGAGCTGTTTTTT
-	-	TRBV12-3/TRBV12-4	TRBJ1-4	CASSLSGVEKLFF	TGTGCCAGCAGTTTATCGGGGGTTGAAAAACTGTTTTTT
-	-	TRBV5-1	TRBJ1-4	CASSLEPSQGWEKLFF	TGCGCCAGCAGCTTGGAGCCGTCCCAGGGATGGGAAAAACTGTTTTTT
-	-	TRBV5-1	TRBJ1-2	CASSLPGTTGYTF	TGCGCCAGCAGCCTCCCCGGGACAACTGGCTACACCTTC
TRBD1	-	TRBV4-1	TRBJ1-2	CASSQVLRDRVKGYTF	TGCGCCAGCAGCCAAGTCCTCCGGGACAGGGTTAAAGGCTACACCTTC
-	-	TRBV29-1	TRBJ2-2	CSVDAGRAGELFF	TGCAGCGTTGACGCAGGGCGGGCCGGGGAGCTGTTTTTT
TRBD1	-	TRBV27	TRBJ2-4	CASSSPGTGAGGIQYF	TGTGCCTCCTCCTCTCCCGGGACAGGGGCGGGGGGCATTCAGTACTTC
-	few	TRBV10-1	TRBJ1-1	CASSEVGGGSHNTEAFF	TGCGCCAGCAGTGAGGTGGGTGGAGGGAGTCACAACACTGAAGCTTTCTTT
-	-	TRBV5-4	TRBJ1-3	CASSSGQTGNSGNTIYF	TGTGCCAGCAGCTCCGGTCAAACAGGGAACTCTGGAAACACCATATATTTT
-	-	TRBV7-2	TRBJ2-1	CASSLALGINEQFF	TGTGCCAGCAGCTTAGCGCTGGGAATAAATGAGCAGTTCTTC
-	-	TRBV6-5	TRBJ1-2	CASSYFGAGRGYTF	TGTGCCAGCAGTTACTTCGGGGCCGGGCGCGGCTACACCTTC
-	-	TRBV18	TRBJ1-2	CASSPVDGDYGYTF	TGTGCCAGCTCACCTGTCGACGGAGACTATGGCTACACCTTC
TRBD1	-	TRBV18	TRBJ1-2	CASSPSQGARYGYTF	TGTGCCAGCTCACCCTCACAGGGGGCACGCTATGGCTACACCTTC
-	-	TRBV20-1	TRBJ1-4	CSAAMGEKLFF	TGCAGTGCTGCGATGGGTGAAAAACTGTTTTTT
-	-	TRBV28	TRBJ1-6	CASSLPGVSNSPLHF	TGTGCCAGCAGTTTACCGGGGGTCAGTAATTCACCCCTCCACTTT
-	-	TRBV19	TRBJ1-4	CASTAQDGLNEKLFF	TGTGCCAGTACCGCACAGGACGGTTTGAATGAAAAACTGTTTTTT
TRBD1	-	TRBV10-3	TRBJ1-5	CAISGQGLSNQPQHF	TGTGCCATCAGCGGACAGGGCCTCAGCAATCAGCCCCAGCATTTT
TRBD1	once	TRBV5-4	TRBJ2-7	CASSRTGEREQYF	TGTGCCAGCAGCCGGACAGGGGAAAGGGAGCAGTACTTC
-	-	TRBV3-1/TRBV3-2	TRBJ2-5	CASSLTTRAQYF	TGTGCCAGCAGCCTGACCACCAGGGCCCAGTACTTC
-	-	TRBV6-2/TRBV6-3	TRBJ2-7	CASSYSDRQAYEQYF	TGTGCCAGCAGTTATTCGGACCGACAGGCCTACGAGCAGTACTTC
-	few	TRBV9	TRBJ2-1	CASSAYGESFSYNEQFF	TGTGCCAGCAGCGCGTACGGGGAGAGCTTCTCCTACAATGAGCAGTTCTTC
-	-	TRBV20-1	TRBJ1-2	CSARGGRGYTF	TGCAGTGCTAGAGGGGGCCGTGGCTACACCTTC
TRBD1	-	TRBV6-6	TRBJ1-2	CASKIQGGYGYTF	TGTGCCAGCAAAATACAGGGGGGCTATGGCTACACCTTC
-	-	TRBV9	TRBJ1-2	CASSPGTAPNYGYTF	TGTGCCAGCAGCCCGGGAACGGCCCCGAACTATGGCTACACCTTC
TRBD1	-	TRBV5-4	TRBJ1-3	CASSYGPGQVISGNTIYF	TGTGCCAGCAGCTATGGCCCGGGACAGGTAATCTCTGGAAACACCATATATTTT
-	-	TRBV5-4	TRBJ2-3	CASSLAGRGTVLQYF	TGTGCCAGCAGCTTGGCGGGCCGAGGGACGGTTCTGCAGTATTTT
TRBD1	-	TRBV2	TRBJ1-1	CASRGQGAGRTEAFF	TGTGCCAGCAGAGGACAGGGGGCCGGGAGGACTGAAGCTTTCTTT
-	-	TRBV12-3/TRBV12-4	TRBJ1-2	CASSRRGIDGYTF	TGTGCCAGCAGTCGTAGAGGGATAGATGGCTACACCTTC
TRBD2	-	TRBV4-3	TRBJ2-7	CASSQGLAGGYEQYF	TGCGCCAGCAGCCAGGGACTAGCGGGGGGCTACGAGCAGTACTTC
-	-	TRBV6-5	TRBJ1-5	CATTDKSNQPQHF	TGTGCCACGACAGACAAAAGTAATCAGCCCCAGCATTTT
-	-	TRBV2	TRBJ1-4	CASSWDGNEKLFF	TGTGCCAGCAGTTGGGACGGTAATGAAAAACTGTTTTTT
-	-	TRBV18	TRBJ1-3	CASSPTASGNTIYF	TGTGCCAGCTCACCAACAGCCTCTGGAAACACCATATATTTT
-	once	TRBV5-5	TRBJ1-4	CASSPPFALDATNEKLFF	TGTGCCAGCAGCCCCCCGTTCGCCCTGGACGCAACTAATGAAAAACTGTTTTTT
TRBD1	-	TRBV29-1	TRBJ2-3	CSVGTGSVADTQYF	TGCAGCGTGGGGACAGGGTCGGTCGCAGATACGCAGTATTTT
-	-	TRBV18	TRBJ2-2	CASSLARNTGELFF	TGTGCCAGCTCGCTAGCGCGGAACACCGGGGAGCTGTTTTTT
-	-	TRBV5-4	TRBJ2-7	CASSTDRSYEQYF	TGTGCCAGCAGCACCGACAGGTCTTACGAGCAGTACTTC
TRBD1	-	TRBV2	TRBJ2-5	CASGQGGFETQYF	TGTGCCAGCGGACAGGGCGGGTTTGAGACCCAGTACTTC
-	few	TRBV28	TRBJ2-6	CASSSGYSGANVLTF	TGTGCCAGCAGTTCCGGCTACTCTGGGGCCAACGTCCTGACTTTC
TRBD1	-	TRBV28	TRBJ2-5	CASSLSGQGMVETQYF	TGTGCCAGCAGTTTGTCGGGACAGGGCATGGTAGAGACCCAGTACTTC
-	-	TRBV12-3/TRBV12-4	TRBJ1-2	CASSFGLPDGYTF	TGTGCCAGCAGTTTTGGCCTACCAGATGGCTACACCTTC
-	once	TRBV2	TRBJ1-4	CASSEAPRVGEKLFF	TGTGCCAGCAGTGAAGCGCCCAGGGTTGGAGAAAAACTGTTTTTT
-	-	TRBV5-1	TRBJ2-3	CASSLHGDTQYF	TGCGCCAGCAGCTTGCACGGAGATACGCAGTATTTT
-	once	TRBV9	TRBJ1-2	CASSVGISGALRNYGYTF	TGTGCCAGCAGCGTAGGAATCTCCGGGGCGCTACGGAACTATGGCTACACCTTC
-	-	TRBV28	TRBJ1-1	CASLPAWRGTAGENTEAFF	TGTGCCAGCCTTCCTGCATGGAGGGGGACGGCCGGGGAGAACACTGAAGCTTTCTTT
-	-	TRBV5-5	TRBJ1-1	CASSLGQGISAFF	TGTGCCAGCAGCCTGGGACAAGGGATCTCGGCTTTCTTT
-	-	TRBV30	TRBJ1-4	CAWSVGAEKLFF	TGTGCCTGGAGTGTGGGGGCAGAAAAACTGTTTTTT
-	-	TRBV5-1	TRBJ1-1	CASSLQGVTNTEAFF	TGCGCCAGCAGCTTGCAAGGCGTAACGAACACTGAAGCTTTCTTT
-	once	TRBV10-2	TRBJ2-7	CASSASHTGPGEQYF	TGCGCCAGCAGTGCTAGTCATACAGGCCCGGGGGAGCAGTACTTC